This TCR beta chain emerged from a study of shared clonotypes between healthy human individuals (dated by TCRdb to the early 2020s). Regarding the complete study: A few men and a couple of women, aged 18 to 49 years, made up the cohort. Each donor's leukapheresis produced roughly between roughly 0.9 and 8.9 billion PBMCs. To estimate repertoire size and how much clonotypes are shared between individuals, the study performed deep sequencing of blood TCR repertoires from five healthy adults. Different laboratories and diverse techniques were used to prepare libraries and sequence TCR repertoires, to increase sequencing depth and limit assay-specific biases. Per donor, three plates each were used for CD4 naive and CD4 memory, two for CD8 naive, and one for CD8 memory.

With regard to this clone: This receptor's antigen is unknown. Per-nucleotide qualities are absent, and no much larger clonotype sits a single base away.

The donors were healthy, HIV-negative adults with no recently reported acute infections or vaccinations. All donors were Caucasian adults living in Nashville, Tennessee, USA. Magnetic negative selection was used to enrich CD4+ T cells, after which naive cells were positively selected on CD45RA and the negative fraction became the memory subset. Blood was collected by leukapheresis, and PBMCs were isolated by Ficoll-Histopaque density gradient centrifugation and then cryopreserved in liquid nitrogen vapor phase. Analytical flow cytometry was used to check the purity and quantity of each magnetically sorted T cell population. Genomic DNA was isolated from every sorted fraction and measured by UV absorbance on a Nanodrop 2000c. Overall study results and their limits: Across a handful of donors, roughly 5.1% of naive CD4, 3% to 3.5% of naive CD8, approximately 2.5% of memory CD4, and 0.4% of memory CD8 clonotypes were shared. Clonotypes shared by all four sorted-subset donors showed higher generation probabilities than non-shared clonotypes. Sampling was restricted to blood, and TCR repertoires in tissues likely differ from the TCR repertoires found in blood. Based on pairwise subsampling, the degree of clonotype sharing among donors was expected to be affected by sequencing depth. Because the study included only a small number of donors, the genetic and exposure-history diversity represented was limited. Naive subsets generally had larger estimated clonotype richness than memory subsets did. Incomplete sequencing was indicated by rarefaction of sorted-subset datasets, despite the large sequencing depth.

V and J are truncated by 6 bases and 2 bases respectively, leaving an intervening sequence of 11 bases. From the cysteine through the phenylalanine, the CDR3 covers 13 amino acids. Just the 39-base CDR3 DNA is kept, in frame starting at base 1. Reading the germline V gene (reference sequence) gives CDR1 WNHNN and CDR2 SYGVQD. Using the deep immunoSEQ assay, multiplex PCR amplified TCR CDR3 regions from genomic DNA. Extracted genomic DNA from each cell subset was distributed evenly across all wells of several immunoSEQ 96-well plates, and each plate was treated as a replicate. For sorted subsets, 200 to 250 ng of genomic DNA, equivalent to about 30,000 T cell genomes, went into each replicate PCR. Purified libraries were quantified with a Qubit 3.0 fluorometer, sized on a Bioanalyzer 2100, and re-quantified with the KAPA Library Quantification kit. A separate single-read 150-cycle Illumina NextSeq 550 flow cell was used to sequence each immunoSEQ 96-well plate. Under the source paper's analysis protocol: Because only junctional sequences without quality scores were contained in the immunoSEQ output, filtering matching that applied to full-length reads could not be performed. Sequences were annotated with PyIR, a Python wrapper for IgBLAST v1.9, and V/J genes and CDR3 were assigned using IMGT germline references. Reads were filtered out if the reads had weak V/J assignments (E-value above 1e-6), no CDR3, stop codons, out-of-frame junctions, or ambiguous translated residues. A V3J clonotype was defined by an identical inferred V gene, J gene, and CDR3 amino acid sequence. Percentage overlap between repertoires was computed as shared unique clonotypes divided by the size of the smaller repertoire. Repertoire richness was assessed with RTK rarefaction, the Chao1 estimator, and Recon v2.1 estimates of unobserved clonotypes. For all TCRbeta clonotypes obtained by the gDNA method from a few donors, generation probabilities were computed with OLGA. TCRdb re-hosts the immuneACCESS table, in-frame sequences only. Its copies lack some clones; in the studies checked, an unresolved V gene accounts for under half of them, and the cause for the rest is not known. Clonal size and the V and J genes are those of that table, whereas D and trimming came from the DNA. Counted in this sample were about 1 million clones; about three quarters of them appeared once. Jointly, the top ten make up 1.4% to 1.5% of the sample.

The sequence was collected from a man between 18 and 35 years old in good health. The rearrangement combines TRBV10-1 with TRBJ2-7, and the D gene may be TRBD2, 5 bases matching. The sample consisted of memory CD4+ T cells sorted from blood. The cell subset or site label, read with the paper, signifies: CD45RA-negative fraction. The CDR3 here reads CASSNGVAYEQYF. In nucleotides, the sequence is TGCGCCAGCAGCAACGGGGTAGCCTACGAGCAGTACTTC.